This TCR beta chain derives from a study of blood T cell repertoires in COVID-19. For the study at large: Both acute and convalescent COVID-19 samples were obtained from the United States, Italy and Spain. PBMCs, B-cell-depleted T cells, or T cells were the source of the cDNA or gDNA that made up the material.

The CDR3 is 15 residues long. Germline V gene sequence: CDR1 MNHEY, CDR2 SVGAGI. V shed 0 bases and J shed 9 bases, with 12 bases lying between them. Original data processing: Quantification of nucleated cells was approximated via reference gene primer amplification. Measured with immunoSEQ multiplex PCR; TCRdb has only the in-frame clones, and not every one. The DNA was the basis for D and trimming; V, J and clone size are from that table. The data contain some 96,000 clones, roughly 79% of them singletons. The chain uses TRBV6-5 and TRBJ1-6; D call uncertain. The receptor was derived from a man between 70 and 80 years old with active or convalescent COVID-19. Sequenced input: peripheral blood. CDR3 bases: TGTGCCAGCAGTTACTCGTTTACCGAGGGTTCACCCCTCCACTTT. Protein product: CASSYSFTEGSPLHF.